This is a list of T cell receptor beta chains from one sample in a study of T cell responses to AZD1222 COVID-19 vaccine. Clones were sequenced by immunoSEQ multiplex PCR, and TCRdb holds only the in-frame ones, with some missing. The sample shows some 130,000 clones, around 90% of them seen only once. Sequencing used peripheral blood, obtained on day 0 of AZD1222 vaccination. The receptors derive from an adult in good health. The CDR3 runs from the conserved cysteine through the conserved F or W. Each record gives: V gene, D gene, J gene, clone size, CDR3 protein, CDR3 DNA. The D gene is left open where the match is weak. The size of a clone is reported for some rows only, either as once, few or many, or as a class for expanded clones.

TRBV4-1	NA	TRBJ1-5	few	CASSQDISPGYQPQHF	TGCGCCAGCAGCCAAGATATCAGTCCAGGCTATCAGCCCCAGCATTTT
TRBV5-1	TRBD1	TRBJ2-1	NA	CASSLREARTGGNEQFF	TGCGCCAGCAGCTTGAGGGAAGCTAGGACAGGGGGCAATGAGCAGTTCTTC
TRBV5-1	TRBD1	TRBJ2-5	NA	CASSPGTGVQETQYF	TGCGCCAGCAGCCCCGGGACAGGGGTACAAGAGACCCAGTACTTC
TRBV18	NA	TRBJ1-5	NA	CASSGGGDQPQHF	TGTGCCAGCTCAGGAGGTGGAGATCAGCCCCAGCATTTT
TRBV7-2	NA	TRBJ1-3	once	CASREVSRGNTIYF	TGTGCCAGCAGAGAAGTTAGTAGGGGAAACACCATATATTTT
TRBV7-2	NA	TRBJ1-1	NA	CASSWGRYTEAFF	TGTGCCAGCAGCTGGGGACGGTACACTGAAGCTTTCTTT
TRBV5-1	NA	TRBJ1-1	once	CASTSLMNTEAFF	TGCGCCAGCACCTCCCTCATGAACACTGAAGCTTTCTTT
TRBV27	TRBD1	TRBJ1-2	NA	CASSLVGRGHGYTF	TGTGCCAGCAGTTTGGTGGGCAGGGGGCACGGCTACACCTTC
TRBV5-5	NA	TRBJ1-5	NA	CASSPTVGNQPQHF	TGTGCCAGCAGCCCGACTGTGGGAAATCAGCCCCAGCATTTT
TRBV11-2	TRBD1	TRBJ1-3	NA	CASSLLTGGAGGNTIYF	TGTGCCAGCAGTCTACTTACAGGGGGCGCGGGAGGAAACACCATATATTTT
TRBV27	TRBD1	TRBJ2-5	NA	CASSLSRTDRQETQYF	TGTGCCAGCAGTTTATCTCGGACGGACAGGCAAGAGACCCAGTACTTC
TRBV6-2/TRBV6-3	TRBD1	TRBJ1-3	NA	CASSLTGGFGNTIYF	TGTGCCAGCAGCTTAACAGGGGGCTTTGGAAACACCATATATTTT
TRBV27	NA	TRBJ1-1	NA	CASSLNRVGTEAFF	TGTGCCAGCAGTTTAAACAGGGTTGGCACTGAAGCTTTCTTT
TRBV7-9	NA	TRBJ1-5	NA	CASSPGGSQGKGQPQHF	TGTGCCAGCAGCCCAGGCGGGTCCCAGGGTAAAGGTCAGCCCCAGCATTTT